This paragraph covers one T cell receptor beta chain sequence. This clonotype appeared a few times. Its antigen target is currently unknown. No quality values exist for individual bases; no much larger clone is one base distant. The data originate from a study of blood T cells in healthy people across ages (dated by TCRdb to between 2015 and 2017). For context, the study as a whole: Template switching captured roughly one uniquely barcoded TCR beta cDNA molecule per two T cells in model experiments. The study measured age-related changes in TCR beta repertoire diversity using deep sequencing normalized with unique cDNA molecular identifiers. The donors were split into four age groups: young (average around 15 years), middle-aged (roughly 40), aged (about 62) and long-lived (over 75). To avoid experimental bias, donors of different ages were spread randomly across the sequencing lanes. Two additional independent replicas of 1 million unique cDNA reads from the same blood draw were analyzed for two donors (one aged 18 to 29 and one aged 80 or older). Results and caveats for the whole study, not just this receptor: Compared with the aged group, more naive CD4+ T cells, fewer expanded clones and increased TCR diversity were shown by the long-lived group, suggesting age selection. Donor CMV infection status was unknown, potentially confounding age-related changes in expanded clonotypes. Conclusive comparison of naive and antigen-experienced compartments was prevented by the profiling of bulk unsorted PBMCs. Total diversity estimates from one million sequenced T cells were considered lower bounds and underestimates. As age increased, observed TCR beta diversity per million T cells dropped in a roughly linear way, and a significant reduction was already evident by age about 40. There was a strong correlation between observed TCR beta diversity and the percentage of naive T cells measured by flow cytometry.

The library was built by means of 5' RACE. Sequencing used an Illumina HiSeq 2500. A second PCR of roughly 7 to 11 cycles was performed with a sample-barcoded 5' primer and a J-beta primer mix. A template-switch 5' adaptor carrying 12 random nucleotides introduced a unique molecular identifier onto each TCR beta cDNA molecule. Each sample yielded at least 3 million CDR3-containing paired-end reads. All of the RNA was converted into first-strand cDNA using the Mint cDNA synthesis kit, with a TRBC-specific oligonucleotide serving as the primer. Following uracil-DNA glycosylase treatment, all cDNA underwent a first 18-cycle PCR with the universal primers M1SS and BC2_uni_R. The paper's data handling went like this. For normalization, 1 million high-quality reads, each with a distinct molecular identifier, were randomly selected from each sample. Reads with shared molecular identifiers were discarded instead of being binned into consensus sequences. MiTCR, with a Q25 quality threshold and the strictest error-elimination algorithm, was used for CDR3 identification, clonotype clustering and error correction. Lower-bound total TCR beta diversity was estimated with a nonparametric unseen species model using Euler transformation. TCRdb itself trimmed the public reads at Q25 with fastp, ran MiXCR and retained productive beta chains. Each entry is one CDR3 protein sequence, shown with its most common DNA and genes. TCRdb assigned the V and J calls; the authors' analysis was not used. Recorded for this sample are about a million distinct CDR3 sequences; roughly 47% of them occurred a single time. The ten largest clones represent 20% to 25% of the sample.

Trimming at the junction amounts to 3 bases on V and 5 bases on J, and the germline ends lie 13 bases apart. The CDR3 covers 14 residues, taking in both the cysteine and the phenylalanine. The retained sequence is limited to the CDR3, 42 bases, with the frame set at the first base. Looking up the germline V gene yields CDR1 SGHAT and CDR2 FQNNGV. The donors were a few dozen Caucasian individuals from Russia, aged roughly 6 to 95 years, who were systemically healthy. Each donor gave about 9.7 milliliters of peripheral blood, drawn into EDTA-treated Vacutainer tubes. Ficoll-Paque density-gradient centrifugation was used to isolate PBMCs, with at least 6.5 million per sample. Total RNA was extracted from PBMCs with Trizol reagent, with at least 6 micrograms obtained per sample. The percentages of naive CD45RAhigh/CD27high T cells were determined by flow cytometry on a PBMC aliquot from every donor.

The receptor comes from a woman aged 55 to 70 in good health. This sequence uses TRBV11-2 and TRBJ2-5, and possibly TRBD2, on 6 matching bases. Sequenced material: blood. The CDR3: CASSFGTSRETQYF. The bases read TGTGCCAGCAGCTTTGGTACTAGCAGGGAGACCCAGTACTTC.